Following are 17 T cell receptor beta chains from one sample sequenced in a study of cytomegalovirus exposure and HLA in healthy donors. Primers included in the PCR were 60 Vbeta and 13 Jbeta primers. TCRdb's table, derived via immunoSEQ multiplex PCR, lists solely in-frame clones and lacks some. The specimen's table records 140,000 or so clones. The source material was PBMCs. Receptor source: a male donor in good health and CMV-seronegative.

The V call is TRBV28, the J call TRBJ1-3; 7 nucleotides match TRBD1. The CDR3 length is 16 residues. CDR1 MDHEN and CDR2 SYDVKM come from the germline V gene. The V gene end was trimmed by 3 bases and the J gene end by 1 base; junction bases not matched to a gene: 6. The CDR3 coding sequence is TGTGCCAGCAGTTTTAGAGGGGGCGCATCTGGAAACACCATATATTTT. Its protein product is CASSFRGGASGNTIYF.

J is TRBJ2-2 and V is TRBV7-6; 7 bases map to TRBD2. Germline values: CDR1 SGHVS, CDR2 FNYEAQ. This CDR3 comprises 17 residues. With 0 bases clipped from V and 0 bases from J, the junction kept 4 bases outside the gene matches. The CDR3 loop reads CASSLAFAGANTGELFF. CDR3 nucleotide sequence: TGTGCCAGCAGCTTAGCGTTTGCGGGAGCGAACACCGGGGAGCTGTTTTTT.

The chain couples TRBV5-6 to TRBJ1-2, with TRBD1 identical over 8 bases. In germline, CDR1 is SGHDT, CDR2 YYEEEE. The V segment lost 2 bases and the J segment 7 bases; nucleotides outside the gene matches: 4. The CDR3 runs to 13 residues. CDR3 protein: CASSFQGAVGYTF. CDR3 in DNA: TGTGCCAGCAGCTTCCAGGGGGCGGTTGGCTACACCTTC.

This chain connects TRBV5-1 to TRBJ2-3; a possible D gene is TRBD2 (6 bases). V lost 0 bases, J lost 2 bases, and 10 bases lay in between. Germline V gene lookup returns CDR1 SGHRS and CDR2 YFSETQ. CDR3 length: 15 residues. The CDR3 sequence is CASSLAGSLTDTQYF. The CDR3 bases are TGCGCCAGCAGCTTGGCCGGGAGCCTCACAGATACGCAGTATTTT.

The V call is TRBV7-9, the J call TRBJ2-7, with TRBD1 matching 9 bases. This CDR3 spans 15 amino acids. CDR1 and CDR2 from the germline V gene are SEHNR and FQNEAQ (reference sequence). Losses at the gene ends were 5 bases for V and 2 bases for J; bases not matched to a gene: 7. CDR3 in DNA: TGTGCCAGCAGCAAAAACAGGGGGCCCACCTACGAGCAGTACTTC. This encodes CASSKNRGPTYEQYF.

V gene TRBV30 combines with J gene TRBJ2-1; TRBD2 matches at 14 bases. Germline V gene lookup returns CDR1 GTSNPN and CDR2 SVGIG (reference sequence). Trimming took 2 bases from V and 8 from J; bases not matched to a gene: 5. The length of the CDR3 is 15 residues. CDR3 in amino acids: CAWSTTSGRADEQFF. CDR3 DNA sequence: TGTGCCTGGAGTACGACTAGCGGGAGGGCAGATGAGCAGTTCTTC.

The J gene is TRBJ2-7, the V gene TRBV27, with no clear D. Germline CDR1 and CDR2: MNHEY and SMNVEV (reference sequence). Trimming removed 4 bases at V and 3 bases at J, with 19 bases between. The CDR3 consists of 16 residues. As DNA, the CDR3 is TGTGCCAGCAGTTCCTTCGAATCCTTAGCCTTCTACGAGCAGTACTTC. Amino acid sequence: CASSSFESLAFYEQYF.

This chain joins TRBV4-2 and TRBJ2-3; 12 positions agree with TRBD1. This CDR3 spans 16 amino acids. CDR1 LGHNA and CDR2 YNFKEQ come from the germline V gene. Germline trimming cut 0 bases from V and 4 bases from J; bases unmatched to any gene: 2. CDR3 loop: CASSQDGTGGPDTQYF. In DNA, the CDR3 is TGTGCCAGCAGCCAAGACGGGACAGGGGGCCCAGATACGCAGTATTTT.

The rearrangement uses TRBV5-1 and TRBJ1-1; D not resolved. The CDR3 consists of 14 residues. Deletions cut 1 base from V and 1 base from J, with 8 bases between. The germline V gene has CDR1 SGHRS and CDR2 YFSETQ. The CDR3 sequence is CASSLSSQNTEAFF. CDR3 DNA sequence: TGCGCCAGCAGCTTGTCCTCACAGAACACTGAAGCTTTCTTT.

This chain links TRBV9 with TRBJ2-3, with 7 bases identical to TRBD1. Looked up from germline, CDR1 is SGDLS and CDR2 is YYNGEE. The CDR3 has 18 amino acids. Losses at the gene ends were 0 bases for V and 2 bases for J; bases not matched to a gene: 12. The CDR3 protein is CASSVAVDRVWFTDTQYF. For the CDR3, the DNA is TGTGCCAGCAGCGTAGCTGTAGACAGGGTGTGGTTCACAGATACGCAGTATTTT.

V and J are TRBV11-2 and TRBJ2-7; 7 nucleotides align to TRBD1. The germline gives CDR1 SGHAT, CDR2 FQNNGV. This CDR3 is 15 amino acids long. J lost 3 bases, V lost 4 bases, and 9 bases had no gene match. CDR3 loop: CASSSEGAGIYEQYF. The CDR3 region has the DNA TGTGCCAGCAGCTCTGAGGGGGCAGGCATCTACGAGCAGTACTTC.

The V and J genes are TRBV27 and TRBJ1-2, with TRBD1 matching over 8 bases. J lost 2 bases, V lost 3 bases, and 8 bases had no gene match. CDR1 MNHEY and CDR2 SMNVEV come from the germline V gene (reference sequence). There are 16 residues in the CDR3. The CDR3 nucleotides read TGTGCCAGCAGTTTGGGGATGACAGGGGTGAACTATGGCTACACCTTC. Protein: CASSLGMTGVNYGYTF.

V and J are TRBV30 and TRBJ2-1; 10 positions match TRBD2. Per germline, CDR1 GTSNPN and CDR2 SVGIG (reference sequence). This CDR3 comprises 13 residues. Germline trimming cut 3 bases from V and 8 bases from J; bases unmatched to any gene: 4. Here the CDR3 DNA reads TGTGCCTGGAGAACTAGCGGGACGTATGAGCAGTTCTTC. Its translation: CAWRTSGTYEQFF. Full variable domain (remainder filled in from reference TRBV30 and TRBJ2-1): SQTIHQWPATLVQPVGSPLSLECTVEGTSNPNLYWYRQAAGRGLQLLFYSVGIGQISSEVPQNLSASRPQDRQFILSSKKLLLSDSGFYLCAWRTSGTYEQFFGPGTRLTVL.

This chain joins TRBV14 and TRBJ2-7; 10 bases map to TRBD1. Germline V gene data show CDR1 as SGHDN and CDR2 as FVKESK. With 4 bases clipped from V and 7 bases from J, the junction kept 10 bases outside the gene matches. This CDR3 spans 15 amino acids. The CDR3 region is CASSRQPGQGKEQYF. CDR3 DNA sequence: TGTGCCAGCAGCCGACAACCGGGACAGGGGAAAGAGCAGTACTTC.

The V gene is TRBV7-2, the J gene TRBJ1-6; tentatively, D is TRBD1 (5 bases). The V gene's germline CDR1 is SGHTA and CDR2 FQGNSA. This CDR3 comprises 16 residues. Trimming stripped 4 bases from V and 7 bases from J, with 17 bases between. The CDR3 loop is CASSSQRAGSNSPLHF. CDR3 nucleotide sequence: TGTGCCAGCAGCTCTCAAAGGGCAGGGTCAAATTCACCCCTCCACTTT.

The chain uses TRBV5-1 and TRBJ1-2, with TRBD1 matching 7 bases. Germline V gene sequence: CDR1 SGHRS, CDR2 YFSETQ. This CDR3 contains 15 residues. Germline trimming cut 3 bases from V and 1 base from J; bases unmatched to any gene: 6. CDR3 DNA: TGCGCCAGCAGCTCGGGACAGCTGATTAACTATGGCTACACCTTC. The encoded protein is CASSSGQLINYGYTF.

The CDR3 loop is CASSLALSREAVHTEAFF. In DNA, the CDR3 is TGCGCCAGCAGCTTGGCCCTTTCGAGGGAAGCGGTACACACTGAAGCTTTCTTT. This chain links TRBV5-1 with TRBJ1-1; D not certain. The CDR3 extends over 18 amino acids. V was pared by 0 bases and J by 3 bases, with 21 bases between. Germline V lookup: CDR1 SGHRS, CDR2 YFSETQ.